One sample yielded the 11 T cell receptor beta chains listed below, sequenced in a study of blood T cell repertoires in COVID-19. Only in-frame clones appear in the TCRdb table, and some are missing; sequencing was by immunoSEQ multiplex PCR. The table has about 130,000 clones, over 70% seen once. The sequencing input was peripheral blood. The receptors shown here come from a woman in her 50s with acute or convalescent COVID-19.

This clone occurred once. This chain joins TRBV11-1 and TRBJ1-1; TRBD1 aligns across 7 bases. There are 14 residues in the CDR3. Germline V gene lookup returns CDR1 SGHAT and CDR2 FQDESV (reference sequence). After removal of 5 bases from V and 5 bases from J, the junction contained 8 bases not matched to a gene. The chain's CDR3 is CASSARDRGTEAFF. The CDR3 bases are TGTGCCAGCAGCGCGCGGGACAGAGGAACTGAAGCTTTCTTT.

The J gene is TRBJ2-7, the V gene TRBV30; D possibly corresponds to TRBD1 (5 bases). Germline V gene data show CDR1 as GTSNPN and CDR2 as SVGIG (reference sequence). With 1 base removed from V and 4 bases from J, the gap between germline ends came to 17 bases. This CDR3 has 15 amino acids. CDR3 loop: CAWSDTGRGGYEQYF. CDR3 coding DNA: TGTGCCTGGAGTGACACAGGACGCGGTGGGTACGAGCAGTACTTC.

The chain combines TRBV27 with TRBJ1-5, with D perhaps TRBD1 (6 bases). The CDR3 contains 16 residues. Trimming took off 0 bases at V and 6 bases at J, with 15 bases between the two ends. Per the germline V gene, CDR1 is MNHEY and CDR2 is SMNVEV (reference sequence). The DNA for the CDR3 is TGTGCCAGCAGTTTATCCCCCCCGGGGGGCGGTCAGCCCCAGCATTTT. This encodes CASSLSPPGGGQPQHF.

This clone was detected only once. V usage is TRBV6-5 and J usage is TRBJ2-7, with 10 bases aligning to TRBD1. Germline trimming cut 7 bases from V and 4 bases from J; bases unmatched to any gene: 7. Germline assignment: CDR1 MNHEY and CDR2 SVGAGI. CDR3 size: 14 residues. CDR3: CASIRDRGGYEQYF. Written as DNA, the CDR3 is TGTGCCAGCATACGGGACAGGGGAGGGTACGAGCAGTACTTC.

The V gene is TRBV7-9, the J gene TRBJ1-2; D possibly corresponds to TRBD1 (6 bases). V lost 6 bases, J lost 4 bases, and 15 bases lay in between. Germline V gene lookup returns CDR1 SEHNR and CDR2 FQNEAQ (reference sequence). This CDR3 has 14 amino acids. CDR3 in amino acids: CASRRFTGFYGYTF. The CDR3 DNA is TGTGCCAGCAGAAGATTTACAGGGTTCTATGGCTACACCTTC.

CDR3 sequence (DNA): TGTGCCAGCAGAACTGGGGGAGCGGGGGGGTCGGATACGCAGTATTTT. It translates to CASRTGGAGGSDTQYF. This sequence joins TRBV2 and TRBJ2-3; 10 bases map to TRBD2. Germline assignment: CDR1 SNHLY and CDR2 FYNNEI. This CDR3 contains 16 residues. Unmatched junction bases numbered 12, after V lost 6 bases and J lost 6 bases.

The chain combines TRBV12-3 or TRBV12-4 with TRBJ2-7; a possible D gene is TRBD1 (5 bases). V was pared by 3 bases and J by 6 bases, with 12 bases between. The length of the CDR3 is 13 residues. The CDR3 here is CASSLGPPPEQYF. The CDR3 DNA is TGTGCCAGCAGTTTGGGGCCCCCACCCGAGCAGTACTTC.

The rearrangement uses TRBV27 and TRBJ2-1; 11 positions agree with TRBD1. V shed 5 bases and J 7 bases; nucleotides not matched to a gene: 4. This CDR3 has 14 amino acids. CDR1 and CDR2 (germline): MNHEY, SMNVEV (reference sequence). This CDR3 reads CASSKGTGGNEQFF. The CDR3 DNA reads TGTGCCAGCAGTAAAGGGACAGGGGGAAATGAGCAGTTCTTC.

This clone occurred a few times. This chain uses TRBV25-1 with TRBJ1-1; TRBD1 aligns across 7 bases. J lost 0 bases, V lost 3 bases, and 7 bases had no gene match. This CDR3 spans 16 amino acids. The germline V gene encodes CDR1 MGHDK and CDR2 SYGVNS. The chain's CDR3 is CASSDSGGKMNTEAFF. In DNA, the CDR3 is TGTGCCAGCAGTGATTCAGGGGGGAAGATGAACACTGAAGCTTTCTTT. Combining the CDR3 with reference TRBV25-1 and TRBJ1-1 gives the whole variable domain EADIYQTPRYLVIGTGKKITLECSQTMGHDKMYWYQQDPGMELHLIHYSYGVNSTEKGDLSSESTVSRIRTEHFPLTLESARPSHTSQYLCASSDSGGKMNTEAFFGQGTRLTVV.

DNA for the CDR3: TGTGCCATCAGTGAGACAGCGGCTCAAGAGACCCAGTACTTC. Protein sequence: CAISETAAQETQYF. The V call is TRBV10-3, the J call TRBJ2-5; tentative D call: TRBD2 (5 bases). V was clipped by 2 bases and J by 2 bases, with 9 bases between them. The CDR3 sequence is 14 residues long. Germline V gene data show CDR1 as ENHRY and CDR2 as SYGVKD.

The chain employs TRBV27 and TRBJ2-5; a possible D gene is TRBD1 (6 bases). The CDR3 has 13 residues. Trimming left V 3 bases short and J 5 bases short, with 10 bases between. Germline V lookup: CDR1 MNHEY, CDR2 SMNVEV (reference sequence). The CDR3 spells CASSFGQGETQYF. Written as DNA, the CDR3 is TGTGCCAGCAGTTTCGGCCAGGGGGAGACCCAGTACTTC.